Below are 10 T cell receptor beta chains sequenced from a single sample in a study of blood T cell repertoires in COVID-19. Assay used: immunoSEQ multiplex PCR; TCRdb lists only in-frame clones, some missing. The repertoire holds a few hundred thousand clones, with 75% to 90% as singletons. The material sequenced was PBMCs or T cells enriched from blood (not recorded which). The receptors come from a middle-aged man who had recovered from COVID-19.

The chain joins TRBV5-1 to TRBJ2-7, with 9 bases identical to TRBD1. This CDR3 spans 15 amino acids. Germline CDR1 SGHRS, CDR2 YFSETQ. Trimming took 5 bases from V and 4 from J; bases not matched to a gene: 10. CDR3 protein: CASSFGTGWTYEQYF. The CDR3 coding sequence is TGCGCCAGCAGTTTTGGGACAGGGTGGACGTACGAGCAGTACTTC.

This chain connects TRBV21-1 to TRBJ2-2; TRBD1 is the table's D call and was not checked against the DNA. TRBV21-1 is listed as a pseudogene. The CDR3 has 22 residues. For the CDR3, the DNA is TGTGCCAGCAGCAAAGGGACCGGACGGCGACAGGGGAGTTCCCCAAACACCGGGGAGCTGTTTTTT. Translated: CASSKGTGRRQGSSPNTGELFF.

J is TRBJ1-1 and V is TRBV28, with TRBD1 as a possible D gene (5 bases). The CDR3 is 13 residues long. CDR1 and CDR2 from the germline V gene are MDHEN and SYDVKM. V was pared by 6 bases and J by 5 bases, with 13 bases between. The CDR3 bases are TGTGCCAGCAGCAAGGCCAGGGTTACTGAAGCTTTCTTT. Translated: CASSKARVTEAFF. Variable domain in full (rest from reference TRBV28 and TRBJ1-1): DVKVTQSSRYLVKRTGEKVFLECVQDMDHENMFWYRQDPGLGLRLIYFSYDVKMKEKGDIPEGYSVSREKKERFSLILESASTNQTSMYLCASSKARVTEAFFGQGTRLTVV.

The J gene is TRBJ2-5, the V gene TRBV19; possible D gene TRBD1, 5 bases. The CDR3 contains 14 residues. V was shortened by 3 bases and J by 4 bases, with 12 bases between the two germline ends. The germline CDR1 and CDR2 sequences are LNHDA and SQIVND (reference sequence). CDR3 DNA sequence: TGTGCCAGTAGTATTAGAAAGGGGTCAGAGACCCAGTACTTC. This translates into CASSIRKGSETQYF.

CDR3 bases: TGTGCCAGCAGTTTGAAAATAGCCGGCTACAATGAGCAGTTCTTC. This sequence encodes CASSLKIAGYNEQFF. This chain connects TRBV6-6 to TRBJ2-1; D not resolved. Germline loops: CDR1 MNHNY, CDR2 SVGAGI (reference sequence). Trimming removed 4 bases at V and 3 bases at J, with 13 bases between. The CDR3 contains 15 residues.

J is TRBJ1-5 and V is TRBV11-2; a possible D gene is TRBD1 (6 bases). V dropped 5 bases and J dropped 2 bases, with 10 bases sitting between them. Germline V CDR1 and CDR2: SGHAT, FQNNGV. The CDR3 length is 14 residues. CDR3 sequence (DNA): TGTGCCAGCAGCCTGGGGGGGCGCAATCAGCCCCAGCATTTT. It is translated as CASSLGGRNQPQHF.

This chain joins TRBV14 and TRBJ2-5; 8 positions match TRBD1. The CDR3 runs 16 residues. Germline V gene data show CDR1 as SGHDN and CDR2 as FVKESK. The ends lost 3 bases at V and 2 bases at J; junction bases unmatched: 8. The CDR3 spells CASSQGQVFQQETQYF. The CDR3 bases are TGTGCCAGCAGCCAGGGACAGGTCTTCCAGCAAGAGACCCAGTACTTC.

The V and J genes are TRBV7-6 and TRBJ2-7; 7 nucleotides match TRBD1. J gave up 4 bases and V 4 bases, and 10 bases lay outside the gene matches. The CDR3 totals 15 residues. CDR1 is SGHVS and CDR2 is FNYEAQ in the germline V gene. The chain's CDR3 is CASSSQQGTIYEQYF. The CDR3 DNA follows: TGTGCCAGCAGCTCCCAACAGGGGACCATATACGAGCAGTACTTC.

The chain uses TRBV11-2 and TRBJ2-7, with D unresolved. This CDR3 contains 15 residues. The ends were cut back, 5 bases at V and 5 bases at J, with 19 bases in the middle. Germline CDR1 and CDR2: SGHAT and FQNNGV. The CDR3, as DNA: TGTGCCAGCAGCCTATCGACATCATGGGTCAACGAGCAGTACTTC. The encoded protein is CASSLSTSWVNEQYF. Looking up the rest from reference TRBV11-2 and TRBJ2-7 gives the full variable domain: EAGVAQSPRYKIIEKRQSVAFWCNPISGHATLYWYQQILGQGPKLLIQFQNNGVVDDSQLPKDRFSAERLKGVDSTLKIQPAKLEDSAVYLCASSLSTSWVNEQYFGPGTRLTVT.

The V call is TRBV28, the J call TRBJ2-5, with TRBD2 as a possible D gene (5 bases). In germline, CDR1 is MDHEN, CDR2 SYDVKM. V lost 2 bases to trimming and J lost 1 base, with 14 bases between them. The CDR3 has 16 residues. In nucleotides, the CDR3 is TGTGCCAGCAGTTTAAACCCGGGATCGGGCCAAGAGACCCAGTACTTC. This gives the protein CASSLNPGSGQETQYF.